These 20 T cell receptor beta chains were all obtained from the same sample, sequenced in a study of vaccination and CD4 T cells after COVID-19. No antigens are known for them. Treatment in this sample: approximately nine-day PBMC culture with coronavirus spike peptide pools or control peptides (ViraFEST assay). Sequencing of DNA taken from cultured CD4+ T cells relied on the Oncomine TCR Beta short-read assay. TCRdb re-called the PCR reads with MiXCR, one entry per CDR3 protein. The data hold about 19,000 distinct CDR3 sequences, with around 42% observed a single time. The sequenced sample was cultured CD4+ T cells from blood. The receptors were gathered from a human donor with COVID-19.

The chain has TRBV2 and TRBJ2-3, with 7 positions matching TRBD1. Germline V CDR1 and CDR2: SNHLY, FYNNEI. The CDR3 runs to 13 residues. After removal of 11 bases from V and 2 bases from J, the junction contained 7 bases not matched to a gene. CDR3 sequence reads: CALSDRVTDTQYF. CDR3 sequence (DNA): TGTGCCCTATCCGACAGGGTCACAGATACGCAGTATTTT.

This sequence joins TRBV21-1 and TRBJ1-2; the table's D call of TRBD1 was not tested on the DNA. TRBV21-1 is annotated as a pseudogene. This CDR3 spans 19 amino acids. The CDR3 nucleotides read TGTGCCAGCAGCGTCACTGGACAGGGGATTAATACAGCTAACTATGGCTACACCTTC. Translated, it gives CASSVTGQGINTANYGYTF.

There are a few counts of this clonotype. The chain combines TRBV6-1 with TRBJ2-3, with D tentatively TRBD1 (6 bases). The germline V gene has CDR1 MNHNS and CDR2 SASEGT. The CDR3 is 14 residues long. The V gene lost 2 bases and the J gene lost 8 bases, with 14 bases spanning the gap. The DNA of the CDR3 is TGTGCCAGCAGTGAATTCAACCCAGGGGTTACGCAGTATTTT. The encoded protein is CASSEFNPGVTQYF.

The CDR3: CGVETQYF. The CDR3 nucleotides read TGCGGAGTCGAGACCCAGTACTTC. This chain connects TRBV20-1 to TRBJ2-5; D uncertain. The CDR3 sequence is 8 residues long. Germline values: CDR1 DFQATT, CDR2 SNEGSKA (reference sequence).

The V gene is TRBV6-1, the J gene TRBJ1-2; D uncertain. The V and J ends lost 3 bases and 4 bases respectively, with 12 bases between them. The V gene's germline CDR1 is MNHNS and CDR2 SASEGT. This CDR3 is 14 amino acids long. CDR3: CASSDHLAVYGYTF. The DNA of the CDR3 is TGTGCCAGCAGTGACCACCTCGCTGTCTATGGCTACACCTTC.

The gene calls are TRBV11-2 and TRBJ1-4; D gene unclear. Looked up from germline, CDR1 is SGHAT and CDR2 is FQNNGV. This CDR3 is 12 amino acids long. V lost 8 bases to trimming and J lost 3 bases, with 7 bases between them. In DNA form, the CDR3 reads TGTGCCAGCGGGAGTGCTAATGAAAAACTGTTTTTT. As protein: CASGSANEKLFF.

This clonotype was found a few times. J is TRBJ1-2 and V is TRBV12-3 or TRBV12-4; TRBD1 might be the D (5 bases). The CDR3 is 15 residues long. Trimming removed 7 bases at V and 8 bases at J, with 23 bases between. The CDR3 sequence: CASNTYGAGSRGYTF. CDR3 coding DNA: TGTGCCAGCAATACTTACGGGGCCGGTTCTCGAGGCTACACCTTC.

This rearrangement joins TRBV28 to TRBJ1-2; 9 bases line up with TRBD1. Germline CDR1 MDHEN, CDR2 SYDVKM. Germline trimming cut 4 bases from V and 4 bases from J; bases unmatched to any gene: 7. The CDR3 is made up of 15 amino acids. The CDR3 loop is CASSSVQGASYGYTF. The CDR3 DNA sequence: TGTGCCAGCAGTTCCGTACAGGGGGCGAGCTATGGCTACACCTTC.

J is TRBJ1-2 and V is TRBV6-1; tentative D call: TRBD1 (6 bases). Trimming left V 5 bases short and J 8 bases short, with 30 bases between. The CDR3 has 18 amino acids. CDR1 and CDR2 from the germline V gene are MNHNS and SASEGT. The CDR3 region is CASSPLAGQETMRGGYTF. As DNA, the CDR3 is TGTGCCAGCAGTCCCCTCGCGGGACAAGAAACTATGAGGGGAGGCTACACCTTC.

This chain links TRBV29-1 with TRBJ2-7, with D tentatively TRBD2 (5 bases). Germline V CDR1 and CDR2: SQVTM, ANQGSEA. V was trimmed by 6 bases and J by 6 bases, leaving 15 bases between them. This CDR3 comprises 12 residues. The CDR3 sequence: CSVRNFSGEQYF. Written as DNA, the CDR3 is TGCAGCGTCCGGAACTTCAGCGGCGAGCAGTACTTC.

The V gene is TRBV5-8, the J gene TRBJ1-2; weak D call: TRBD1 (5 bases). The V end was cut by 1 base, the J end by 7 bases, with 23 bases between. This CDR3 comprises 17 residues. In germline, CDR1 is SGHTS, CDR2 YDEGEE. Here the CDR3 reads CASSLPRIRGRAFGYTF. DNA for the CDR3: TGTGCCAGCAGCTTGCCGCGGATCCGGGGCAGGGCCTTTGGCTACACCTTC. Full variable domain (remainder filled in from reference TRBV5-8 and TRBJ1-2): EAGVTQSPTHLIKTRGQQATLRCSPISGHTSVYWYQQALGLGLQFLLWYDEGEERNRGNFPPRFSGRQFPNYSSELNVNALELEDSALYLCASSLPRIRGRAFGYTFGSGTRLTVV.

This clonotype was picked up a small number of times. The chain is built from TRBV7-2 and TRBJ2-2, with 7 bases that match TRBD2. The CDR3 contains 18 residues. The junction had 18 bases not matched to a gene; V was cut back by 7 bases and J by 4 bases. Per the germline V gene, CDR1 is SGHTA and CDR2 is FQGNSA. CDR3 amino acids: CASTPRERGPRSTGELFF. The CDR3 DNA sequence: TGTGCCAGCACCCCCCGGGAGCGGGGCCCGCGAAGCACCGGGGAGCTGTTTTTT.

The chain carries TRBV5-1 and TRBJ1-6; no clear D. Germline V gene data show CDR1 as SGHRS and CDR2 as YFSETQ. V was cut by 4 bases and J by 4 bases, with 6 bases left in between. CDR3 length equals 13 residues. The CDR3 bases are TGCGCCAGCAGCGTTGTGTATAATTCACCCCTCCACTTT. Translation: CASSVVYNSPLHF.

The V and J genes are TRBV20-1 and TRBJ1-2, with D tentatively TRBD1 (5 bases). The CDR3 length is 17 residues. The V end was cut by 2 bases, the J end by 7 bases, with 26 bases between. CDR1 is DFQATT and CDR2 is SNEGSKA in the germline V gene (reference sequence). For the CDR3, the DNA is TGCAGTGCTAGATCCAGGGAAGGTGGGACCGGCCGATCTGGCTACACCTTC. As protein: CSARSREGGTGRSGYTF.

This clonotype is a singleton in its sample. This sequence joins TRBV19 and TRBJ2-6, with D unresolved. Germline lookup yields CDR1 LNHDA and CDR2 SQIVND (reference sequence). CDR3 length: 15 amino acids. With 6 bases removed from V and 2 bases from J, the gap between germline ends came to 11 bases. CDR3 loop: CASSQSLAGANVLTF. CDR3 nucleotide sequence: TGTGCCAGTAGCCAGAGTTTAGCTGGGGCCAACGTCCTGACTTTC.

This clonotype was seen a handful of times. The J gene is TRBJ1-1, the V gene TRBV7-8; 12 bases match TRBD1. The germline gives CDR1 SGHVS, CDR2 FQNEAQ. This CDR3 comprises 16 residues. With 8 bases clipped from V and 6 bases from J, the junction kept 13 bases outside the gene matches. In nucleotides, the CDR3 is TGTGCCAGCTCTCCGGGACAGGGGGCGAGCTTCTCTGAAGCTTTCTTT. This gives the protein CASSPGQGASFSEAFF.

The chain links TRBV2 to TRBJ1-6; TRBD1 matches at 7 bases. The CDR3 length is 15 residues. Germline assignment: CDR1 SNHLY and CDR2 FYNNEI. Trimming took 8 bases from V and 0 from J; bases not matched to a gene: 4. CDR3 amino acids: CASLQGSSYNSPLHF. In nucleotides, the CDR3 is TGTGCCAGCCTACAGGGGAGCTCCTATAATTCACCCCTCCACTTT.

This sequence joins TRBV20-1 and TRBJ1-6; a possible D gene is TRBD1 (5 bases). Per the germline V gene, CDR1 is DFQATT and CDR2 is SNEGSKA (reference sequence). This CDR3 comprises 13 residues. With 2 bases removed from V and 10 bases from J, the gap between germline ends came to 12 bases. CDR3 sequence: CSARSQGGSPLHF. The CDR3 region has the DNA TGCAGTGCTAGAAGTCAGGGCGGCTCACCCCTCCACTTT.

The chain is built from TRBV4-1 and TRBJ1-2; 7 bases agree with TRBD1. The germline gives CDR1 MGHRA, CDR2 YSYEKL. V lost 6 bases to trimming and J lost 3 bases; unmatched junction nucleotides: 7. The CDR3 loop spans 14 amino acids. CDR3 amino acids: CASSLTGAYYGYTF. The CDR3, as DNA: TGCGCCAGCAGTCTCACAGGGGCTTACTATGGCTACACCTTC.

This clonotype has a handful of counts. V and J are TRBV19 and TRBJ2-6; 10 bases agree with TRBD2. This CDR3 region has 19 residues. V lost 3 bases to trimming and J lost 0 bases; unmatched junction nucleotides: 8. Per germline, CDR1 LNHDA and CDR2 SQIVND (reference sequence). The CDR3 region has the DNA TGTGCCAGTAGTATTGGAACTAGCGGGGTGAGCTCTGGGGCCAACGTCCTGACTTTC. Its translation: CASSIGTSGVSSGANVLTF.